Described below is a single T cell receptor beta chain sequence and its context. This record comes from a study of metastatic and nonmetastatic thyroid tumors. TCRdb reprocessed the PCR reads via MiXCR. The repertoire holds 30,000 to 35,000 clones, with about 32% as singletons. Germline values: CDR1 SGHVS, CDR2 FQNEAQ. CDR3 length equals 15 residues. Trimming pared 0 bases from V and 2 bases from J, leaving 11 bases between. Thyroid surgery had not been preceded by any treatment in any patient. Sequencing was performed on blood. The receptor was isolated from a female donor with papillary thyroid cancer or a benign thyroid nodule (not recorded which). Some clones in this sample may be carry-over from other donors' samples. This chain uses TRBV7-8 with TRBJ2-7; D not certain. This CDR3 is CASSLAHQGTYEQYF. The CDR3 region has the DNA TGTGCCAGCAGCTTAGCGCATCAAGGTACCTACGAGCAGTACTTC. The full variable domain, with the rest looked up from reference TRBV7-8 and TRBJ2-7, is GAGVSQSPRYKVAKRGQDVALRCDPISGHVSLFWYQQALGQGPEFLTYFQNEAQLDKSGLPSDRFFAERPEGSVSTLKIQRTQQEDSAVYLCASSLAHQGTYEQYFGPGTRLTVT.